This TCR beta chain emerged from a study of T cells in Graves' hyperthyroidism and ophthalmopathy (dated by TCRdb to about 2019). Regarding the research as a whole: Peripheral blood was collected at initial diagnosis, before any treatment. A discovery cohort of approximately 100 patients, about 43 with Graves' ophthalmopathy and about 58 with stable Graves' hyperthyroidism, was used to find distinguishing TCR V-J signatures. Prospective prediction of ophthalmopathy was tested in an independent validation cohort consisting of some 19 hyperthyroidism patients and 15 or so patients who later progressed to ophthalmopathy. For training and testing, the 100 patients in the discovery cohort were randomly divided in a 7:3 ratio. In addition, the study compared T-cell repertoires in thyroid tissue and in blood from a handful of Graves' hyperthyroidism patients. After blood sampling, hyperthyroidism patients were treated with methimazole at a starting dose of 30 mg daily, and ophthalmopathy patients were treated with high-dose intravenous methylprednisolone. According to the paper, TCR Vbeta CDR3 sequencing was carried out on about 140 peripheral blood samples, which came from fewer than 50 ophthalmopathy, approximately 72 hyperthyroidism and roughly 17 progressor patients.

What the authors observed across the whole study: Sample size was not statistically predetermined, and blinding of investigators to group allocation was not performed. Blood samples also contained most of the expanded thyroid clonotypes (frequency above 0.001), which suggests that blood repertoires may reflect thyroid immune responses. A 13 V-J signature model separated ophthalmopathy from stable hyperthyroidism, with over 85% sensitivity and 81.08% specificity in cross-validation and 80%/75% in testing. In validation, progression to ophthalmopathy was predicted by the model with more than 65% sensitivity and around 75% specificity, a median of 6.5 months before onset.

Stable Graves' hyperthyroidism was defined as no progression to ophthalmopathy during 18 months of follow-up. The hyperthyroidism patients were between 18 and 65 years old and newly diagnosed, with a disease duration of less than 2 months. Exclusion was applied to patients with uncontrolled infections, other autoimmune diseases, pregnancy or lactation. Diagnoses relied on clinical symptoms, serum thyroxine and TRAb, thyroid ultrasound and orbital computed tomography. Ficoll-Paque density gradient centrifugation was used to isolate PBMCs from under 11 ml of fresh peripheral blood. Trizol reagent was used to extract total RNA, and RNA quality was then checked on an Agilent 2100 Bioanalyzer. V sheds 7 bases and J sheds 8 bases, leaving 12 bases between their ends. The CDR3 runs 12 residues from the cysteine to the phenylalanine. Of all the DNA, just the CDR3 is kept, 36 bases in frame from base 1. For CDR1 and CDR2, the germline V gene lists MDHEN and SYDVKM.

This clonotype was observed at least ten times. Which antigen it targets is not known. It has no much larger one-base neighbor in the sample; base qualities were not kept. The TCR beta CDR3 regions were amplified from RNA transcripts. The TCR CDR3 was subjected to a first round of RT-PCR using the HTBI primer set and the Qiagen OneStep RT-PCR kit. A second multiplex PCR round built the libraries, followed by size selection and purification. Paired-end sequencing of the libraries was performed with 100 bp reads on an Illumina HiSeq2000. The paper's processing steps were these. Raw data were processed with SOAPnuke, discarding reads with adapters, uncalled bases, mean Phred below 15, or no exact constant-primer or identifier match. High-quality paired reads were merged with COPE v1.2.5, and unique nucleotide sequences were defined as clonotypes. Clonotypes were aligned to IMGT TRBV, TRBD and TRBJ reference segments using MiTCR v1.1. Only V-J combinations with frequency above 0.0001, covering 99.2% of repertoires, were analysed. The TCS score was defined as the ratio of F50 (clonal expansion) to E x V (chaos), calculated using BLOSUM62-based TCRdist between CDR3 peptides within each V-J. Welch's t-statistics and random forest reduced several hundred V-J features to 10 to 15, which were used in a naive Bayes classifier (R e1071). TCRdb handled the public reads itself, with Q25 trimming in fastp and clone calling in MiXCR, and kept productive beta chains. Each record represents a unique CDR3 protein, reported with the most common genes and DNA among its rows. These V and J calls rely on TCRdb rather than the paper's analysis. This sample comprises around 400,000 distinct CDR3 sequences, 13% of them detected only once. The biggest ten clones account for 9.2% of the sample.

The sequence is built from TRBV28 and TRBJ1-5, with an unclear D gene assignment. The clonotype was recovered from a woman aged 18-29 years with Graves' hyperthyroidism. What was sequenced was blood. The DNA is TGTGCCAGCACCCTTCCCGGGAAGCCCCAGCATTTT. It specifies CASTLPGKPQHF.